This entry describes one T cell receptor beta chain. What this receptor recognizes is not known. The record has no base qualities; no much larger clone is one base away. TCRbeta CDR3 regions were amplified from genomic DNA using the immunoSEQ Assay, a bias-controlled multiplex PCR. Per the source publication's procedure: The number of nucleated cells in each sample was estimated by amplification of reference gene primers within the assay. To quantify the absolute abundance of each unique TCRbeta CDR3 rearrangement, sequence reads were collapsed and filtered. For each sample, productive Simpson clonality was calculated by taking the square root of Simpson's diversity index across productive rearrangements. What TCRdb holds here is the immuneACCESS table cut down to in-frame rearrangements. Part of the clones is not present; checked against another copy, under half of the missing clones reflect an unresolved V gene, and the others are unexplained. V, J and clone size were drawn from that table, and D and trimming were deduced from the DNA. Within this sample are a few hundred thousand clones, with about 85% of them counted one time only. 4% of the sample is taken by the ten largest.

Samples from volunteer blood donors who had recovered from COVID-19 were contributed by a second Seattle source. Collaborating institutions collected whole blood in K2EDTA tubes following their own protocols. For TCRbeta analysis, collaborators shipped samples as frozen whole blood, isolated PBMCs, or DNA extracted from either of those sample types. V is cut back by 4 bases and J by 5 bases, with 10 bases in the junction unmatched. The CDR3 has 16 amino acids, counting the end cysteine and phenylalanine. The DNA shown is the 48-base CDR3, in frame from base 1. The germline V gene gives CDR1 as MGHRA and CDR2 as YSYEKL. The source of the sample is a study of blood T cell repertoires in COVID-19 (dated by TCRdb to between 2020 and 2021). Some background on the complete study: Samples covering the acute and convalescent phases of COVID-19 were provided by collaborators in the United States, Italy and Spain. A freely available public database, intended as a resource for researchers studying the immune response to SARS-CoV-2, is where the repertoires were released. A de-identified subject ID, COVID-19 status, age in years and sex were almost always included in the sample metadata. Samples were obtained from the ongoing ImmuneRACE study (first 160 participants) and from about 1,300 subjects provided by 6 global collaborators. Where available, HLA class I and class II types were taken from metadata supplied by the sample provider and were not determined by assay-based typing. The material from the prospective study consisted of cDNA or gDNA derived from T cells, B-cell-depleted T cells, or PBMCs. The dataset comprised deeply sampled blood TCRbeta repertoires from subjects exposed to, actively infected with, or recovered from COVID-19.

Points the paper makes about the study in general: The amount of clinical and demographic metadata varied by source and participant and was provided uncurated.

The sequenced material came from peripheral blood. The chain uses TRBV4-1 and TRBJ2-5; TRBD1 aligns with 10 central bases. The sequence was obtained from a man in his 60s who had recovered from COVID-19. CDR3 reads: CASSLGTGEWWETQYF. The DNA sequence is as follows: TGCGCCAGCAGCCTTGGGACAGGGGAATGGTGGGAGACCCAGTACTTC.